This entry lists 2 T cell receptor beta chains sequenced from one sample in a study of cytomegalovirus exposure and HLA in healthy donors. The PCR contained 60 Vbeta and 13 Jbeta primers. Here immunoSEQ multiplex PCR was the method, and the copy in TCRdb shows in-frame clones only, minus some. The sample records about 120,000 clones, roughly 79% being singletons. The sample consisted of PBMCs. The receptor set was obtained from a woman in her twenties or thirties in good health and CMV-seronegative.

This chain links TRBV5-1 with TRBJ2-7, with 9 positions matching TRBD1. The CDR3 length is 16 residues. From germline, CDR1 is SGHRS and CDR2 YFSETQ. The ends lost 0 bases at V and 0 bases at J; junction bases unmatched: 4. The CDR3 here is CASSLAPGQGSYEQYF. DNA for the CDR3: TGCGCCAGCAGCTTGGCCCCGGGACAGGGCTCCTACGAGCAGTACTTC.

The J gene is TRBJ1-1, the V gene TRBV5-1, with a tentative D call TRBD1 (6 bases). CDR1 is SGHRS and CDR2 is YFSETQ in the germline V gene. V dropped 1 base and J dropped 1 base, with 11 bases sitting between them. The CDR3 contains 15 residues. CDR3 residues: CASSLSGTTNTEAFF. The DNA for the CDR3 is TGCGCCAGCAGCTTGTCCGGGACAACGAACACTGAAGCTTTCTTT.